A single sample gave rise to the 26 T cell receptor beta chains below, sequenced in a study of blood T cell repertoires in COVID-19. Sequenced by immunoSEQ multiplex PCR; TCRdb stores in-frame clones only, minus some. The table has about 210,000 clones, approximately 82% seen once. Sequenced input: peripheral blood. These receptors all come from a man aged 50-60 years with active or convalescent COVID-19.

This chain connects TRBV5-4 to TRBJ2-7, with D tentatively TRBD1 (5 bases). Germline CDR1 and CDR2: SGHNT and YYREEE (reference sequence). The V gene lost 6 bases and the J gene lost 0 bases, with 13 bases spanning the gap. This CDR3 region has 14 residues. CDR3 sequence reads: CASIPDSDSYEQYF. In nucleotides, the CDR3 is TGTGCCAGCATACCTGACAGCGACTCCTACGAGCAGTACTTC.

The chain links TRBV6-5 to TRBJ1-6; D is perhaps TRBD1 (6 bases). The CDR3 length is 13 residues. The V gene's germline CDR1 is MNHEY and CDR2 SVGAGI. V lost 5 bases and J lost 7, with 9 bases in between. The CDR3 DNA follows: TGTGCCAGCAGTAGGGACACGAATTCACCCCTCCACTTT. This encodes CASSRDTNSPLHF.

The chain recombines TRBV7-8 with TRBJ2-1, with 16 bases lining up with TRBD2. Germline V gene data show CDR1 as SGHVS and CDR2 as FQNEAQ. V dropped 5 bases and J dropped 14; count of bases not matched to a gene: 21. The CDR3 contains 19 residues. CDR3 in DNA: TGTGCCAGCAGCCCTGGGACTAGCGGGAGGGCCATAGCTTCGCGCTTTGAGTTCTTC. It is translated as CASSPGTSGRAIASRFEFF.

This clone was detected once. The J gene is TRBJ2-3, the V gene TRBV15, with 8 nucleotides matching TRBD2. The CDR3 totals 15 residues. The junction had 1 base not matched to a gene; V was cut back by 0 bases and J by 2 bases. The germline CDR1 and CDR2 sequences are LNHNV and YYDKDF (reference sequence). The CDR3 here is CATSRDSGATDTQYF. CDR3 nucleotide sequence: TGTGCCACCAGCAGAGATAGCGGGGCCACAGATACGCAGTATTTT.

The chain joins TRBV7-3 to TRBJ2-7; 11 bases match TRBD2. Trimming cost V 2 bases and J 3 bases; bases outside gene matches: 3. Germline loops: CDR1 SGHTA, CDR2 FQGTGA. This CDR3 contains 15 residues. CDR3 DNA sequence: TGTGCCAGCAGCTTAGAACTAGCGGGAGACTACGAGCAGTACTTC. Residues: CASSLELAGDYEQYF. The full variable domain, completed using reference TRBV7-3 and TRBJ2-7, is GAGVSQTPSNKVTEKGKYVELRCDPISGHTALYWYRQSLGQGPEFLIYFQGTGAADDSGLPNDRFFAVRPEGSVSTLKIQRTERGDSAVYLCASSLELAGDYEQYFGPGTRLTVT.

This clone was observed a few times. The chain uses TRBV30 and TRBJ2-5; 10 bases are shared with TRBD2. CDR1 is GTSNPN and CDR2 is SVGIG in the germline V gene (reference sequence). Trimming took 0 bases from V and 5 from J; bases not matched to a gene: 3. This CDR3 region has 14 residues. The DNA for the CDR3 is TGTGCCTGGAGTGTTCTAGCGGGGGAGGAGACCCAGTACTTC. Its protein is CAWSVLAGEETQYF.

CDR3 nucleotides: TGTGCCAGCAGTTCCGACAGGGGTCTCTACGAGCAGTACTTC. Translated, it gives CASSSDRGLYEQYF. The rearrangement uses TRBV6-2 or TRBV6-3 and TRBJ2-7, with 8 bases identical to TRBD1. CDR3 length: 14 residues. The junction had 5 bases not matched to a gene; V was cut back by 4 bases and J by 3 bases. Germline V gene sequence: CDR1 MNHEY, CDR2 SVGEGT.

This clone was detected once. This rearrangement joins TRBV12-3 or TRBV12-4 to TRBJ1-2; no reliable D call. This CDR3 has 13 amino acids. Trimming removed 6 bases at V and 1 base at J, with 9 bases between. In DNA form, the CDR3 reads TGTGCCAGCAGCTCCGGGTTTAACTATGGCTACACCTTC. Protein sequence: CASSSGFNYGYTF.

This clone was observed a handful of times. This chain links TRBV5-1 with TRBJ1-1; 9 bases map to TRBD1. The V gene's germline CDR1 is SGHRS and CDR2 YFSETQ. The CDR3 covers 14 residues. The J segment lost 0 bases and the V segment lost 4 bases, leaving 1 base of the junction unmatched. The chain's CDR3 is CASSGTGLNTEAFF. Here the CDR3 DNA reads TGCGCCAGCAGCGGGACAGGGCTGAACACTGAAGCTTTCTTT.

V is TRBV6-6 and J is TRBJ2-7, with a tentative D call TRBD1 (6 bases). The CDR3 covers 19 residues. CDR1 and CDR2 (germline): MNHNY, SVGAGI (reference sequence). Trimming left V 5 bases short and J 4 bases short, with 30 bases between. CDR3 bases: TGTGCCAGCAGTCCAAGGGACACCGATGGCACAGGGTCTCCATACGAGCAGTACTTC. The encoded protein is CASSPRDTDGTGSPYEQYF.

The gene calls are TRBV7-9 and TRBJ2-7; no clear D. In germline, CDR1 is SEHNR, CDR2 FQNEAQ (reference sequence). Between the trimmed V and J ends, which lost 1 base and 4 bases, there was a span of 8 bases. The CDR3 loop spans 13 amino acids. CDR3 in amino acids: CASSLEELYEQYF. The CDR3 nucleotides are TGTGCCAGCAGCTTAGAGGAGTTGTACGAGCAGTACTTC. The full variable domain, rest sourced from reference TRBV7-9 and TRBJ2-7, is DTGVSQNPRHKITKRGQNVTFRCDPISEHNRLYWYRQTLGQGPEFLTYFQNEAQLEKSRLLSDRFSAERPKGSFSTLEIQRTEQGDSAMYLCASSLEELYEQYFGPGTRLTVT.

There are a few counts of this clone. This sequence joins TRBV7-9 and TRBJ1-1, with a possible D match to TRBD1 (6 bases). CDR1 SEHNR and CDR2 FQNEAQ come from the germline V gene (reference sequence). This CDR3 spans 16 amino acids. The V end lost 5 bases, the J end lost 3 bases, and 19 bases lay between the germline ends. The CDR3 nucleotides are TGTGCCAGCAGCACGTATCGACAGGATAGGGACACTGAAGCTTTCTTT. Protein product: CASSTYRQDRDTEAFF. Supplemented by reference TRBV7-9 and TRBJ1-1, the full variable domain reads DTGVSQNPRHKITKRGQNVTFRCDPISEHNRLYWYRQTLGQGPEFLTYFQNEAQLEKSRLLSDRFSAERPKGSFSTLEIQRTEQGDSAMYLCASSTYRQDRDTEAFFGQGTRLTVV.

J is TRBJ2-2 and V is TRBV19, with 8 bases fitting TRBD2. The germline gives CDR1 LNHDA, CDR2 SQIVND (reference sequence). The CDR3 runs to 15 residues. Germline trimming cut 3 bases from V and 5 bases from J; bases unmatched to any gene: 5. CDR3 protein: CASSIFSGGTGELFF. Written as DNA, the CDR3 is TGTGCCAGTAGTATCTTTTCGGGGGGGACCGGGGAGCTGTTTTTT.

The DNA of the CDR3 is TGTGCCAGCAGCAGAATGACAGGGGGCCAAGAGACCCAGTACTTC. Its protein product is CASSRMTGGQETQYF. The V call is TRBV5-4, the J call TRBJ2-5; 9 nucleotides agree with TRBD1. The length of the CDR3 is 15 residues. The trim removed 4 bases at V and 1 base at J, leaving 5 bases unmatched. Germline V lookup: CDR1 SGHNT, CDR2 YYREEE (reference sequence).

The chain links TRBV2 to TRBJ1-1; TRBD1 agrees at 7 bases. J gave up 1 base and V 7 bases, and 6 bases lay outside the gene matches. This CDR3 has 14 amino acids. CDR1 is SNHLY, CDR2 FYNNEI, per germline. The chain's CDR3 is CASTRQGANTEAFF. The CDR3 DNA sequence: TGTGCCAGCACACGACAGGGTGCGAACACTGAAGCTTTCTTT.

The V and J genes are TRBV30 and TRBJ2-7, with 10 bases aligning to TRBD2. J gave up 2 bases and V 5 bases, and 6 bases lay outside the gene matches. CDR1 and CDR2 (germline): GTSNPN, SVGIG (reference sequence). The CDR3 covers 14 residues. The CDR3 sequence is CAWLRTSGAYEQYF. The CDR3 bases are TGTGCCTGGCTAAGGACTAGCGGAGCCTACGAGCAGTACTTC.

This chain joins TRBV12-3 or TRBV12-4 and TRBJ2-7; D gene unclear. The V end was cut by 6 bases, the J end by 4 bases, with 7 bases between. The CDR3 is made up of 11 amino acids. In DNA form, the CDR3 reads TGTGCCAGCAGCCCGAGGTACGAGCAGTACTTC. Translated: CASSPRYEQYF.

This clone was detected a few times. This chain uses TRBV6-5 with TRBJ1-3, with 7 bases that match TRBD1. Losses at the gene ends were 5 bases for V and 3 bases for J; bases not matched to a gene: 4. There are 14 residues in the CDR3. The V gene's germline CDR1 is MNHEY and CDR2 SVGAGI. The CDR3 nucleotides read TGTGCCAGCAGTCTCGGGACAGATGGAAACACCATATATTTT. As protein: CASSLGTDGNTIYF.

This clone was observed a few times. The chain links TRBV18 to TRBJ2-5; no definite D call. The germline CDR1 and CDR2 sequences are KGHSH and LQKENI. The CDR3 covers 11 residues. V was clipped by 2 bases and J by 5 bases, with 3 bases between them. CDR3 sequence (DNA): TGTGCCAGCTCACCAGAGGAGACCCAGTACTTC. Its protein product is CASSPEETQYF. Full variable domain (missing parts from reference TRBV18 and TRBJ2-5): NAGVMQNPRHLVRRRGQEARLRCSPMKGHSHVYWYRQLPEEGLKFMVYLQKENIIDESGMPKERFSAEFPKEGPSILRIQQVVRGDSAAYFCASSPEETQYFGPGTRLLVL.

The table lists this clone with a few counts. The chain is built from TRBV5-1 and TRBJ2-1; the match to TRBD2 covers 10 bases. V shed 4 bases, J shed 10 bases, and the junction held 20 bases outside the gene matches. This CDR3 contains 18 residues. Germline loops: CDR1 SGHRS, CDR2 YFSETQ. CDR3 sequence reads: CASSRWELAGGPEGEQFF. DNA of the CDR3: TGCGCCAGCAGCCGATGGGAATTAGCGGGAGGCCCGGAGGGGGAGCAGTTCTTC.

The count of this clone is one. This sequence joins TRBV11-2 and TRBJ2-3; 12 bases map to TRBD2. CDR1 SGHAT and CDR2 FQNNGV come from the germline V gene. Trimming removed 1 base from V and 6 bases from J; junction bases left unmatched: 2. The CDR3 covers 15 residues. For the CDR3, the DNA is TGTGCCAGCAGCTTAGCGACTAGCGGGAGTGATACGCAGTATTTT. It codes for CASSLATSGSDTQYF. Drawing the rest from reference TRBV11-2 and TRBJ2-3, the complete variable domain is EAGVAQSPRYKIIEKRQSVAFWCNPISGHATLYWYQQILGQGPKLLIQFQNNGVVDDSQLPKDRFSAERLKGVDSTLKIQPAKLEDSAVYLCASSLATSGSDTQYFGPGTRLTVL.

This chain links TRBV9 with TRBJ2-5, with 15 bases fitting TRBD2. The CDR3 length is 20 residues. The germline CDR1 and CDR2 sequences are SGDLS and YYNGEE. V lost 0 bases and J lost 0; bases outside the gene matches: 9. CDR3 coding DNA: TGTGCCAGCAGCGTAGCTTCGGGGACTAGCGGGGGGATGTACCAAGAGACCCAGTACTTC. It encodes CASSVASGTSGGMYQETQYF.

The chain uses TRBV6-2 or TRBV6-3 and TRBJ2-5, with 8 bases lining up with TRBD2. This CDR3 has 15 amino acids. The J segment lost 2 bases and the V segment lost 4 bases, leaving 6 bases of the junction unmatched. CDR1 and CDR2 from the germline V gene are MNHEY and SVGEGT. The CDR3 protein is CASSSPPGGQETQYF. CDR3 DNA: TGTGCCAGCAGTTCCCCTCCGGGGGGGCAAGAGACCCAGTACTTC.

The chain carries TRBV5-1 and TRBJ2-3, with TRBD1 matching 8 bases. The V gene end was trimmed by 1 base and the J gene end by 6 bases; junction bases not matched to a gene: 7. The CDR3 spans 15 residues. In germline, CDR1 is SGHRS, CDR2 YFSETQ. The CDR3 coding sequence is TGCGCCAGCAGCTTGAGTCAGGGGGCGGGGGATACGCAGTATTTT. It yields the protein CASSLSQGAGDTQYF.

This clone was counted a single time. The chain couples TRBV6-5 to TRBJ1-6; 7 bases align to TRBD1. The CDR3 extends over 13 amino acids. From germline, CDR1 is MNHEY and CDR2 SVGAGI. The V segment lost 6 bases and the J segment 8 bases; nucleotides outside the gene matches: 4. The CDR3 nucleotides are TGTGCCAGCAGCAGGGGGTGGGATTCACCCCTCCACTTT. Translated: CASSRGWDSPLHF.

DNA of the CDR3: TGTGCCAGCTCACTAAATCGACAGGGTGTGTTTTTT. Protein product: CASSLNRQGVFF. The V and J genes are TRBV18 and TRBJ1-4; 7 bases match TRBD1. The CDR3 runs 12 residues. V trimming: 4 bases; J trimming: 15 bases; junction bases outside the gene matches: 8. Germline V lookup: CDR1 KGHSH, CDR2 LQKENI. Full variable domain (remainder filled in from reference TRBV18 and TRBJ1-4): NAGVMQNPRHLVRRRGQEARLRCSPMKGHSHVYWYRQLPEEGLKFMVYLQKENIIDESGMPKERFSAEFPKEGPSILRIQQVVRGDSAAYFCASSLNRQGVFFGSGTQLSVL.